These 20 T cell receptor beta chains share one sample of origin, sequenced in a study of shared clonotypes between healthy human individuals. The protocol was immunoSEQ multiplex PCR, while the TCRdb copy is restricted to in-frame clones and leaves out a portion. Of over 1.5 million clones listed, nearly 99% are singletons. The sample was naive CD4+ T cells sorted from blood. Subset noted: CD45RA+ positively selected. These receptors all come from a man aged 25 to 45 in good health.

The sample holds a few counts of this clone. Other nucleotide sequences in the sample specify the same CDR3. The chain couples TRBV18 to TRBJ2-2, with D possibly being TRBD1 (5 bases). The CDR3 has 14 amino acids. V lost 2 bases to trimming and J lost 1 base, with 5 bases between them. Germline V CDR1 and CDR2: KGHSH, LQKENI. CDR3 amino acids: CASSPTGNTGELFF. The CDR3 nucleotides read TGTGCCAGCTCACCAACAGGGAACACCGGGGAGCTGTTTTTT.

The rearrangement joins TRBV5-8 to TRBJ1-5; D is undetermined. From germline, CDR1 is SGHTS and CDR2 YDEGEE. Trimming removed 4 bases from V and 7 bases from J, with 9 bases in between. CDR3 length: 12 amino acids. CDR3 sequence reads: CASSRRIQPQHF. The DNA for the CDR3 is TGTGCCAGCAGCCGACGTATACAGCCCCAGCATTTT. Drawing the rest from reference TRBV5-8 and TRBJ1-5, the complete variable domain is EAGVTQSPTHLIKTRGQQATLRCSPISGHTSVYWYQQALGLGLQFLLWYDEGEERNRGNFPPRFSGRQFPNYSSELNVNALELEDSALYLCASSRRIQPQHFGDGTRLSIL.

The gene calls are TRBV5-1 and TRBJ2-7; 7 nucleotides line up with TRBD2. V lost 0 bases and J lost 6; bases outside the gene matches: 12. The CDR3 is 16 amino acids. Germline CDR1 is SGHRS and CDR2 is YFSETQ. The CDR3 here is CASSLVPSGMGIEQYF. CDR3 in DNA: TGCGCCAGCAGCTTGGTTCCTAGCGGCATGGGGATCGAGCAGTACTTC.

The rearrangement joins TRBV6-1 to TRBJ1-4; TRBD1 might be the D (5 bases). V was clipped by 3 bases and J by 8 bases, with 10 bases between them. CDR1 and CDR2 (germline): MNHNS, SASEGT. The CDR3 is 13 amino acids. This CDR3 is CASSEREGEKLFF. CDR3 nucleotides: TGTGCCAGCAGTGAGAGGGAGGGGGAAAAACTGTTTTTT.

Of note for this clone: Other DNA sequences in this sample translate to the same CDR3. This chain uses TRBV29-1 with TRBJ2-3; the D gene could be TRBD1 or TRBD2 (5 bases each). Germline V gene sequence: CDR1 SQVTM, CDR2 ANQGSEA. V was cut by 4 bases and J by 1 base, with 6 bases left in between. CDR3 size: 12 residues. CDR3 in DNA: TGCAGCGTTGGAGGGGGCACAGATACGCAGTATTTT. This gives the protein CSVGGGTDTQYF.

The genes are TRBV6-6 and TRBJ2-1; 7 bases align to TRBD2. The V gene's germline CDR1 is MNHNY and CDR2 SVGAGI (reference sequence). Trimming at V came to 6 bases and at J to 6 bases, leaving 11 bases not matched to a gene. The CDR3 sequence is 15 residues long. CDR3 nucleotides: TGTGCCAGCAGCTGGACTAGTCAAAGGGGCAATGAGCAGTTCTTC. The encoded protein is CASSWTSQRGNEQFF.

The chain is built from TRBV28 and TRBJ1-3, with D possibly being TRBD1 (5 bases). The CDR3 is 15 residues long. The germline V gene encodes CDR1 MDHEN and CDR2 SYDVKM. V shed 4 bases and J shed 0 bases, with 10 bases lying between them. CDR3 amino acids: CASSSFQGSGNTIYF. CDR3 nucleotides: TGTGCCAGCAGTTCATTCCAGGGCTCTGGAAACACCATATATTTT.

This clone was counted a few times. This chain connects TRBV19 to TRBJ1-5; the D is unclear. Trimming took 3 bases from V and 4 from J, leaving 10 bases between them. CDR1 is LNHDA and CDR2 is SQIVND in the germline V gene (reference sequence). The CDR3 sequence is 14 residues long. CDR3 loop: CASSMNPGNQPQHF. The DNA of the CDR3 is TGTGCCAGTAGTATGAATCCGGGGAATCAGCCCCAGCATTTT.

The rearrangement uses TRBV13 and TRBJ2-1, with D perhaps matching TRBD2 (6 bases). Germline-derived CDR1 and CDR2 are PRHDT and FYEKMQ (reference sequence). This CDR3 has 14 residues. Deletions cut 4 bases from V and 2 bases from J, with 9 bases between. The CDR3 reads CASSSGLTYNEQFF. In nucleotides, the CDR3 is TGTGCCAGCAGCTCCGGACTAACCTACAATGAGCAGTTCTTC.

This chain links TRBV4-3 with TRBJ2-7; D gene ambiguous. CDR1 is LGHNA and CDR2 is YSLEER in the germline V gene. V dropped 1 base and J dropped 2 bases, with 6 bases sitting between them. The CDR3 covers 13 residues. CDR3 DNA sequence: TGCGCCAGCAGCCAAGCTACCCCCTACGAGCAGTACTTC. Translation gives CASSQATPYEQYF.

This chain connects TRBV5-4 to TRBJ2-7; D might be TRBD1 or TRBD2, each matching 5 bases. The CDR3 extends over 16 amino acids. V gave up 4 bases and J gave up 2 bases, with 19 bases separating them. The germline gives CDR1 SGHNT, CDR2 YYREEE (reference sequence). The CDR3 region is CASSQGSRVSTYEQYF. The CDR3 nucleotides read TGTGCCAGCAGCCAAGGGAGCAGGGTATCTACCTACGAGCAGTACTTC.

The chain links TRBV18 to TRBJ2-1; TRBD1 aligns across 8 bases. J was trimmed by 4 bases and V by 10 bases; bases with no gene match: 6. This CDR3 contains 13 residues. CDR1 is KGHSH and CDR2 is LQKENI in the germline V gene. CDR3 protein: CATSRDRYNEQFF. The CDR3, as DNA: TGTGCCACCAGCAGGGACAGGTACAATGAGCAGTTCTTC.

The CDR3: CASSSARGLVVEQYF. The CDR3 DNA sequence: TGCGCCAGCAGCTCCGCCCGGGGGCTAGTTGTCGAGCAGTACTTC. The genes are TRBV5-1 and TRBJ2-7; D tentatively fits TRBD1 or TRBD2 (6 bases each). Between the trimmed V and J ends, which lost 3 bases and 6 bases, there was a span of 19 bases. The CDR3 totals 15 residues. The germline CDR1 and CDR2 sequences are SGHRS and YFSETQ. Together with reference TRBV5-1 and TRBJ2-7, the CDR3 gives the full variable domain: KAGVTQTPRYLIKTRGQQVTLSCSPISGHRSVSWYQQTPGQGLQFLFEYFSETQRNKGNFPGRFSGRQFSNSRSEMNVSTLELGDSALYLCASSSARGLVVEQYFGPGTRLTVT.

A single count supports this clone. The chain has TRBV6-1 and TRBJ2-2; D remains unclear. Trimming pared 0 bases from V and 8 bases from J, leaving 13 bases between. The CDR3 contains 15 residues. Germline CDR1 and CDR2: MNHNS and SASEGT. CDR3 sequence: CASSEAHIQAGELFF. The CDR3 bases are TGTGCCAGCAGTGAAGCGCACATACAAGCGGGGGAGCTGTTTTTT.

The V call is TRBV10-3, the J call TRBJ2-2, with TRBD2 matching 9 bases. CDR1 is ENHRY and CDR2 is SYGVKD in the germline V gene. The CDR3 is 16 residues long. Trimming cost V 3 bases and J 6 bases; bases outside gene matches: 8. CDR3 coding DNA: TGTGCCATCAGTGAATTAGCAGCGGGAGGTCCCGGGGAGCTGTTTTTT. This sequence encodes CAISELAAGGPGELFF.

This clone was seen just once. In the same sample, other DNA sequences code for this CDR3. The J gene is TRBJ1-5, the V gene TRBV20-1, with unresolved D. There are 9 residues in the CDR3. V was pared by 6 bases and J by 3 bases, with 0 bases between. Germline V gene sequence: CDR1 DFQATT, CDR2 SNEGSKA (reference sequence). The CDR3, as DNA: TGCAGTGCCAATCAGCCCCAGCATTTT. It codes for CSANQPQHF.

The V call is TRBV10-1, the J call TRBJ2-1; 10 bases align to TRBD2. The junction had 2 bases not matched to a gene; V was cut back by 6 bases and J by 0 bases. The CDR3 runs to 15 residues. Germline values: CDR1 WNHNN, CDR2 SYGVQD (reference sequence). As DNA, the CDR3 is TGCGCCAGCAGCGTAGCGGGAGGCTCCTACAATGAGCAGTTCTTC. Protein: CASSVAGGSYNEQFF.

The J gene is TRBJ2-7, the V gene TRBV12-1; the table's D call, TRBD2, has no DNA check behind it. TRBV12-1 is a documented pseudogene. CDR3 size: 20 residues. The CDR3 region is CASSFAFPSGRTQPNYEQYF. CDR3 sequence (DNA): TGTGCCAGCAGCTTTGCGTTTCCTAGCGGGAGGACACAGCCGAACTACGAGCAGTACTTC.

The V and J genes are TRBV18 and TRBJ2-7; TRBD2 matches at 13 bases. The CDR3 is made up of 15 amino acids. V gave up 0 bases and J gave up 4 bases; unmatched junction bases: 0. Germline assignment: CDR1 KGHSH and CDR2 LQKENI. CDR3 nucleotide sequence: TGTGCCAGCTCACCACCGACTAGCGGGAGGTACGAGCAGTACTTC. Amino acids: CASSPPTSGRYEQYF.

J is TRBJ2-7 and V is TRBV7-2; perhaps D is TRBD1 or TRBD2 (6 bases each). V was shortened by 5 bases and J by 2 bases, with 22 bases between the two germline ends. This CDR3 is built from 17 residues. CDR1 SGHTA and CDR2 FQGNSA come from the germline V gene. CDR3 region: CASSPLGGGTGAYEQYF. The CDR3 region has the DNA TGTGCCAGCAGCCCATTAGGGGGTGGGACTGGGGCCTACGAGCAGTACTTC.